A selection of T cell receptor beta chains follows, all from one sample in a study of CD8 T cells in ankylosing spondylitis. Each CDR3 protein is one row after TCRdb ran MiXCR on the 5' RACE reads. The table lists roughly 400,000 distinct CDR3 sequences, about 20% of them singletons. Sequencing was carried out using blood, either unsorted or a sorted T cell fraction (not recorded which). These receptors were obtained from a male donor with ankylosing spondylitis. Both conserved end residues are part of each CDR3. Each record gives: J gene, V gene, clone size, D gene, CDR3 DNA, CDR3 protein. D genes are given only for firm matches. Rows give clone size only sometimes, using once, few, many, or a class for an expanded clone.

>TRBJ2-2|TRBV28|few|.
TGTGCCAGCACCGTCCCCTCAAGATCAATGGACGGGGAGCTGTTTTTT
CASTVPSRSMDGELFF
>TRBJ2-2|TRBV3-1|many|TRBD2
TGTGCCAGCAGCCCCACTAGGGAGGGCACCGGGGAGCTGTTTTTT
CASSPTREGTGELFF
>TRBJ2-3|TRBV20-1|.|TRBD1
TGCAGTGCTAGAGATGGGACAGGCACAGATACGCAGTATTTT
CSARDGTGTDTQYF
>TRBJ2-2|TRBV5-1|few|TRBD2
TGCGCCTGCCGACTAGCGGGAGTTGGCGGGGAGCTGTTTTTT
CACRLAGVGGELFF
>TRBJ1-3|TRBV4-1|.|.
TGCGCCAGCAAGATAGTAGGAACTGGAAACACCATATATTTT
CASKIVGTGNTIYF
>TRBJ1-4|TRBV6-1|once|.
TGTGCCAGCAGTAGGACGGGGGCGACTAATGAAAAACTGTTTTTT
CASSRTGATNEKLFF
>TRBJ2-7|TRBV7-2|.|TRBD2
TGTGCCAGCAGCCCGACTAGCGGGGGCTACGAGCAGTACTTC
CASSPTSGGYEQYF
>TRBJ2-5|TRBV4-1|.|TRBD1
TGCGCCAGCAGCCAGTCGGGACAGTCCCAAGAGACCCAGTACTTC
CASSQSGQSQETQYF
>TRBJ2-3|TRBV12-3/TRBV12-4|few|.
TGTGCCAGCAGTTTTTCGGTGCCGGCAGGCACAGATACGCAGTATTTT
CASSFSVPAGTDTQYF
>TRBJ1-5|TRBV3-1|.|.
TGTGCCAGCAGCGGCGGATTGACCCAGCATTTT
CASSGGLTQHF
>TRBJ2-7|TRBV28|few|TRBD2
TGTGCCAGCGGACTTAGCGGGATGGGGAACGAGCAGTACTTC
CASGLSGMGNEQYF
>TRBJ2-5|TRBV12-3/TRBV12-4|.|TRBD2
TGTGCCAGCAGTCCTAGTCCAGGGAGGGGAGAGACCCAGTACTTC
CASSPSPGRGETQYF
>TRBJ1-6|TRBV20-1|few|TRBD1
TGCAGTGCTCGACGCCAAGACAGGGGCTTGGAACCCCTCCACTTT
CSARRQDRGLEPLHF
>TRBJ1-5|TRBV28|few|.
TGTGCCAGCAGCAATAATCAGCCCCAGCATTTT
CASSNNQPQHF
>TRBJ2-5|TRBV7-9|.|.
TGTGCCAGCAGCCCGGGACGGGCGGGGGAGACCCAGTACTTC
CASSPGRAGETQYF
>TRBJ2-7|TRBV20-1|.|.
TGCAGTGCTAGAGTCGCGGGAAAGTACGAGCAGTACTTC
CSARVAGKYEQYF
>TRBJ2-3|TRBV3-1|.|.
TGTGCCAGCAGCCTAGGTCTCGAGCGGGTTACAGATACGCAGTATTTT
CASSLGLERVTDTQYF
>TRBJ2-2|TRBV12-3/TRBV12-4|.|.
TGTGCCAGCAGTTTTTCTCCAGAAAACACCGGGGAGCTGTTTTTT
CASSFSPENTGELFF
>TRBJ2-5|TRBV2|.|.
TGTGCCAGCGAAGGGAATACCAGGGAGACCCAGTACTTC
CASEGNTRETQYF
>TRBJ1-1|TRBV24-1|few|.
TGTGCCACCAGTGGGGCCGAAGCTTTCTTT
CATSGAEAFF
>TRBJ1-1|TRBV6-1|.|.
TGTGCCAGCAGTGAACTTAGCAAAGAAGCTTTCTTT
CASSELSKEAFF
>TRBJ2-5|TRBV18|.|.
TGTGCCAGCTCACCCCAACGGAACGCCGGAGAGACCCAGTACTTC
CASSPQRNAGETQYF
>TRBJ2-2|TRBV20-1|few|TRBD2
TGCAGTGCTAGAGGTCTAGCGGGAGGAAGAGCCACCGGGGAGCTGTTTTTT
CSARGLAGGRATGELFF
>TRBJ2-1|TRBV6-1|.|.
TGTGCCACTCAGCTTGCAGCCTACAATGAGCAGTTCTTC
CATQLAAYNEQFF
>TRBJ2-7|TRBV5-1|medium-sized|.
TGCGCCAGCAGCTTTCAGGGGAACTACGAGCAGTACTTC
CASSFQGNYEQYF
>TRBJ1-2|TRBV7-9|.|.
TGTGCCAGCAGCCTCTCCGGAACTAACTATGGCTACACCTTC
CASSLSGTNYGYTF
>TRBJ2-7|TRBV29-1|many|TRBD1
TGCAGCGCCGGACAGGGGGGATACGAGCAGTACTTC
CSAGQGGYEQYF
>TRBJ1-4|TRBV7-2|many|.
TGTGCCAGCAGCGCGAGAAAGGGGGCAACTAATGAAAAACTGTTTTTT
CASSARKGATNEKLFF
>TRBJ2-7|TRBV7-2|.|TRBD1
TGTGCCAGCAGCCAGGGCGGGACAGGGACCTACGAGCAGTACTTC
CASSQGGTGTYEQYF
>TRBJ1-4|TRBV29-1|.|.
TGCAGCGTGAGTTCAGGTGCAACTAATGAAAAACTGTTTTTT
CSVSSGATNEKLFF
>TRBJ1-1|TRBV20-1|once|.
TGCAGTGCTAGAGATGAGGACACTGAAGCTTTCTTT
CSARDEDTEAFF
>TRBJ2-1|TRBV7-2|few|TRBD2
TGTGCCAGCAGCTTAAGCGGGAGGGTATCCTACAATGAGCAGTTCTTC
CASSLSGRVSYNEQFF
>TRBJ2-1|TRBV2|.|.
TGTGCCAGCAGTGCTCAGGGGAACAATGAGCAGTTCTTC
CASSAQGNNEQFF
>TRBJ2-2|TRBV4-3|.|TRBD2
TGCGCCAGCAGCCCCTACGCTAGCGGGTACACCGGGGAGCTGTTTTTT
CASSPYASGYTGELFF
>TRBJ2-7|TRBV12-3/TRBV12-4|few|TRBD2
TGTGCCAGCAGTTTAGCTATAGCGGGAGGCTACGAGCAGTACTTC
CASSLAIAGGYEQYF
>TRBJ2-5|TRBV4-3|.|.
TGCGCCAGCAGCCAACTCGTTGGGTCGGGAGAGACCCAGTACTTC
CASSQLVGSGETQYF
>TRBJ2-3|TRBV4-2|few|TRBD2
TGTGCCAGCAGCATGTCCGGGACTAGCGGGAGGGATACGCAGTATTTT
CASSMSGTSGRDTQYF
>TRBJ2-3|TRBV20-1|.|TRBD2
TGCAGTGCTAGAGATCGGCTAGCGGCTAGCACAGATACGCAGTATTTT
CSARDRLAASTDTQYF
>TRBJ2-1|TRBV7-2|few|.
TGTGCCAGCAGCCCCAGCAGGACCTACAATGAGCAGTTCTTC
CASSPSRTYNEQFF
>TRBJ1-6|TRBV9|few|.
TGTGCCAGCAGCGGGGGGAGCAGGGGAGAATCACCCCTCCACTTT
CASSGGSRGESPLHF